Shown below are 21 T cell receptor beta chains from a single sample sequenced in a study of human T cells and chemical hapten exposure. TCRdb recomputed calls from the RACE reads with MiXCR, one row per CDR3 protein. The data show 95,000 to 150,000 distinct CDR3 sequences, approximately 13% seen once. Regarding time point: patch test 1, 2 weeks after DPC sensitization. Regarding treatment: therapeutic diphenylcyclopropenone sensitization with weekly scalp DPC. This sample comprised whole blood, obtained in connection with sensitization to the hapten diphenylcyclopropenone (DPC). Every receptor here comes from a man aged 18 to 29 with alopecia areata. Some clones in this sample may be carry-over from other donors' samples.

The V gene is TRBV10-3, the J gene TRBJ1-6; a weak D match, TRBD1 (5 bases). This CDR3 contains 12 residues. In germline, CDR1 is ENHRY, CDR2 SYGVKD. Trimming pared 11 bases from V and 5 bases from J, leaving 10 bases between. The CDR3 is CASRAHNSPLHF. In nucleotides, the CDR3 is TGTGCCTCCAGGGCGCATAATTCACCCCTCCACTTT.

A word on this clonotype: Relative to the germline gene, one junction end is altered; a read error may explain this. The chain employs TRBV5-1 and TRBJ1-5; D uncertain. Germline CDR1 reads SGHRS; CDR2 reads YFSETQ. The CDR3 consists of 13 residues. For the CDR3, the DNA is TGCGCCAGCAGCTTAGGGAGCAAACAGCCCCAGCATTTT. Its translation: CASSLGSKQPQHF.

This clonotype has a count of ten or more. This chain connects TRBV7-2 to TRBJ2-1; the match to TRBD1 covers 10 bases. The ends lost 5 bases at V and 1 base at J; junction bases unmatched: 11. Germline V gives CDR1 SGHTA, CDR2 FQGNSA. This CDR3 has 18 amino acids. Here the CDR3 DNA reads TGTGCCAGCAGCCCGAAACTTCCGGGACAGGGGTCCTACAATGAGCAGTTCTTC. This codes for CASSPKLPGQGSYNEQFF.

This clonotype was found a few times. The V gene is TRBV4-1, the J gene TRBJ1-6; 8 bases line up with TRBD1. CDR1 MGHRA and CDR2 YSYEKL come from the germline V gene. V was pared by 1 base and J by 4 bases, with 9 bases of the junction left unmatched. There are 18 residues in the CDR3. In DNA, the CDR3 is TGCGCCAGCAGCCAAGCAACAGGGGGATATGGTTATAATTCACCCCTCCACTTT. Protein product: CASSQATGGYGYNSPLHF.

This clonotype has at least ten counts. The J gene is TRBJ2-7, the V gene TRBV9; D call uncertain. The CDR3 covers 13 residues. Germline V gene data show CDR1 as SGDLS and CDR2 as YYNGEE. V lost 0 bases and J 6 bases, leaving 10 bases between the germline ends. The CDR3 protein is CASSVVGDTEQYF. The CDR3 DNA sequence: TGTGCCAGCAGCGTAGTTGGTGACACCGAGCAGTACTTC. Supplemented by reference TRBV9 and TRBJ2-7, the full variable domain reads DSGVTQTPKHLITATGQRVTLRCSPRSGDLSVYWYQQSLDQGLQFLIQYYNGEERAKGNILERFSAQQFPDLHSELNLSSLELGDSALYFCASSVVGDTEQYFGPGTRLTVT.

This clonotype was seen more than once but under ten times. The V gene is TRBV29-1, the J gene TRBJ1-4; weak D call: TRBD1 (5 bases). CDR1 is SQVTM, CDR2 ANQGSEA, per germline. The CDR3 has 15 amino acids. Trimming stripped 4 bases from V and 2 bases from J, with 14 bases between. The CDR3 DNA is TGCAGCGTTGGAAAGAGGGGTTTCACTAATGAAAAACTGTTTTTT. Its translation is CSVGKRGFTNEKLFF. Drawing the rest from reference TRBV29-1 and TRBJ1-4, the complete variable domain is SAVISQKPSRDICQRGTSLTIQCQVDSQVTMMFWYRQQPGQSLTLIATANQGSEATYESGFVIDKFPISRPNLTFSTLTVSNMSPEDSSIYLCSVGKRGFTNEKLFFGSGTQLSVL.

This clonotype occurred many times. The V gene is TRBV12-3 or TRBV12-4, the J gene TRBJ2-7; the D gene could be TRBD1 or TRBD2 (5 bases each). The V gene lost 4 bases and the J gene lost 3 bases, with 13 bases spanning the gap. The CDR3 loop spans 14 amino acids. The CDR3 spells CASSSPGPSYEQYF. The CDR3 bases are TGTGCCAGCAGTTCACCGGGACCGAGCTACGAGCAGTACTTC.

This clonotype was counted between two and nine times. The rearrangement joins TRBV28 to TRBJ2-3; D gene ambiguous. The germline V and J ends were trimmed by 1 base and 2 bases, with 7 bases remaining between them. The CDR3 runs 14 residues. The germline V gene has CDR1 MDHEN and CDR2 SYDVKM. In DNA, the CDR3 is TGTGCCAGCAGTTTATACGCAGACACAGATACGCAGTATTTT. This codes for CASSLYADTDTQYF.

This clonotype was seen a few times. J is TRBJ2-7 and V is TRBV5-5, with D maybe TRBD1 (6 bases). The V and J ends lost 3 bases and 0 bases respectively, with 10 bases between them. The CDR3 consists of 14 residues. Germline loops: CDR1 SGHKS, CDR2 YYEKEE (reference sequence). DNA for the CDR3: TGTGCCAGCAGCTCTGGACAGCTCTCCTACGAGCAGTACGTC. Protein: CASSSGQLSYEQYV.

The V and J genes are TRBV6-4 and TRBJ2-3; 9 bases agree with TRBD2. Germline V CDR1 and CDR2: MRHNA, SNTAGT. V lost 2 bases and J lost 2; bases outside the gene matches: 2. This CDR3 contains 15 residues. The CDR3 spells CASSDLAGSTDTQYF. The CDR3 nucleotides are TGTGCCAGCAGTGACCTAGCGGGGTCCACAGATACGCAGTATTTT.

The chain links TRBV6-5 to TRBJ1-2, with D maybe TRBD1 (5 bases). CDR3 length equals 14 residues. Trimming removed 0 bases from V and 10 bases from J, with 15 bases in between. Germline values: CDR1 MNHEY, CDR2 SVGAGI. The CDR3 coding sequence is TGTGCCAGCAGTTACTCGGGACGGCTCGGAGACTACACCTTC. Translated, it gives CASSYSGRLGDYTF.

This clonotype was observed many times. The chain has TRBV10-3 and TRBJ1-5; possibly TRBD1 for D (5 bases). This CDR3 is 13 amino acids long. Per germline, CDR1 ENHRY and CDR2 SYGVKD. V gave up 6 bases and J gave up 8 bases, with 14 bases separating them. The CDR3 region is CAIREGPREPQHF. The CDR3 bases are TGTGCCATCAGGGAGGGGCCTAGGGAGCCCCAGCATTTT.

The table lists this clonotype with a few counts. The CDR3 loop is CASSLSGQGDQYF. CDR3 nucleotides: TGTGCCAGCAGTTTATCTGGACAGGGCGATCAGTACTTC. This chain links TRBV27 with TRBJ2-4; 8 bases map to TRBD1. With 0 bases clipped from V and 12 bases from J, the junction kept 4 bases outside the gene matches. The CDR3 extends over 13 amino acids. The V gene's germline CDR1 is MNHEY and CDR2 SMNVEV (reference sequence).

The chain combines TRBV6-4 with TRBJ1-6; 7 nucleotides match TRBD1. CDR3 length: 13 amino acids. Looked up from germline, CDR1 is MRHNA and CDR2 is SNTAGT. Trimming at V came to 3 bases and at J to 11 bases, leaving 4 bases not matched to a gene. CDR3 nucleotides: TGTGCCAGCAGTGAATCGGACAGGACACCCCTCCACTTT. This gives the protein CASSESDRTPLHF.

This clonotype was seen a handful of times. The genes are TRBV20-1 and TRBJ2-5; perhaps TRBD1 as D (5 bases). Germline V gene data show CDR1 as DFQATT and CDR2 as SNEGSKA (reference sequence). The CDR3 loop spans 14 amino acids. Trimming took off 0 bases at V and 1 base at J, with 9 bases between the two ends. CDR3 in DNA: TGCAGTGCTAGAGATGGTACAGGCCAAGAGACCCAGTACTTC. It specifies CSARDGTGQETQYF.

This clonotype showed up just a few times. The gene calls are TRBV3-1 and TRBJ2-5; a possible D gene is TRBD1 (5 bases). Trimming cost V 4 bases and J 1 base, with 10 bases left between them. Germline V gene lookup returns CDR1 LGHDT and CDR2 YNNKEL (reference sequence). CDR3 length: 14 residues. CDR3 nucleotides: TGTGCCAGCAGCCGGACCACAGGCCAAGAGACCCAGTACTTC. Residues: CASSRTTGQETQYF.

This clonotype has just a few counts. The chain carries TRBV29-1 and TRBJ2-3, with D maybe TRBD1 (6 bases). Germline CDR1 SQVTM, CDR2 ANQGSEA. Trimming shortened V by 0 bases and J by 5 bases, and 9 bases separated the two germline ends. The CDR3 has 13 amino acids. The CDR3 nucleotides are TGCAGCGTTGAAGAACAGGGTGGAGATACGCAGTATTTT. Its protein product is CSVEEQGGDTQYF.

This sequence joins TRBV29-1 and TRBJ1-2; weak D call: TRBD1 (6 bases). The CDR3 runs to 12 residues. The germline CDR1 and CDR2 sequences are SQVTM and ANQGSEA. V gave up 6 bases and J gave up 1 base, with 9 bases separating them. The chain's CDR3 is CSVDSFNYGYTF. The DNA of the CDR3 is TGCAGCGTGGACAGTTTTAACTATGGCTACACCTTC.

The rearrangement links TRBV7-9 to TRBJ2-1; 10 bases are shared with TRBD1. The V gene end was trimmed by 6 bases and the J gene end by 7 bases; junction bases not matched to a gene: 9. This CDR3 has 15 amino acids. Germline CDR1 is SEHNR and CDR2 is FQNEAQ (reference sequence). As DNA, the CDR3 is TGTGCCAGCAGGCAACCGGGACAGGGGCTGAATGAGCAGTTCTTC. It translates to CASRQPGQGLNEQFF.

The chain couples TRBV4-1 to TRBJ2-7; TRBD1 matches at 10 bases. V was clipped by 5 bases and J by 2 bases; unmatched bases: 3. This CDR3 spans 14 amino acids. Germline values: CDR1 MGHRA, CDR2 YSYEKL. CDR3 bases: TGCGCCAGCAGCAGGGACAGGGGAACCTACGAGCAGTACTTC. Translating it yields CASSRDRGTYEQYF.

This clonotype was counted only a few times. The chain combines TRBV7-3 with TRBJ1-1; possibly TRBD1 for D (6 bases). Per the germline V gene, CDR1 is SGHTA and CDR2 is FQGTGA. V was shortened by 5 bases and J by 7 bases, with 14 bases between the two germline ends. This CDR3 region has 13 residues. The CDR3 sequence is CASSATLRGEAFF. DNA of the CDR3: TGTGCCAGCAGCGCCACACTCAGGGGTGAAGCTTTCTTT.